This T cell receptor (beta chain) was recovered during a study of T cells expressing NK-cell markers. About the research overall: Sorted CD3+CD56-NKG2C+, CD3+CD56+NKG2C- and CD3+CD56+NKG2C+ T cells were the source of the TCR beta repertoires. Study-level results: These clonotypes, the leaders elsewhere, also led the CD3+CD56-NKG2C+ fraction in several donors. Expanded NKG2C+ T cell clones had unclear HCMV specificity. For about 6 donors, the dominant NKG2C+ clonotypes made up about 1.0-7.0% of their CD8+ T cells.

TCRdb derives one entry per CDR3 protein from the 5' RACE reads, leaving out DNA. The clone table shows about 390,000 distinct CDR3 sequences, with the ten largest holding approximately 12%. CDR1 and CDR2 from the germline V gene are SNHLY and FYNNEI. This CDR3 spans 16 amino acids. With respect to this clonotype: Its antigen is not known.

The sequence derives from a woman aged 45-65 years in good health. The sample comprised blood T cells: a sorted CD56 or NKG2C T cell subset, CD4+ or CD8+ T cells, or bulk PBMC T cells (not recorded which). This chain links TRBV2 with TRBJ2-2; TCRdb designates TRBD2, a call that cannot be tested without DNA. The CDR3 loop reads CASTRGSTSAGGELFF.